This TCR beta chain was identified during a study of shared clonotypes between healthy human individuals. Across the whole study: Donors had three CD4 naive, three CD4 memory, two CD8 naive and one CD8 memory plate apiece.

Here immunoSEQ multiplex PCR was the method, and the copy in TCRdb shows in-frame clones only, minus some. The table has more than 2,000,000 clones, 90% to 95% seen once. Partitioning of CD4+ cells yielded a CD45RA+ naive subset and a CD45RA-negative memory subset. The length of the CDR3 is 14 residues. Germline V CDR1 and CDR2: GTSNPN, SVGIG (reference sequence). V lost 4 bases to trimming and J lost 6 bases; unmatched junction nucleotides: 7. The clonotype originates from a man in his late teens or twenties in good health. Some clones in this sample may be carry-over from other donors' samples. The sequencing input was naive CD4+ T cells from PBMCs. Subset: CD45RA+ positively selected. The chain combines TRBV30 with TRBJ2-7; 12 positions agree with TRBD1. The CDR3 loop is CAWNPRDRGPEQYF. DNA of the CDR3: TGTGCCTGGAACCCCCGGGACAGGGGGCCCGAGCAGTACTTC.